This TCR beta chain stems from a study of regulatory T cells in long-lasting Graves disease. General observations from the study: Repertoires from persistent disease leaned toward TRBV28, TRBJ1-2 and TRBJ2-5.

In germline, CDR1 is ENHRY, CDR2 SYGVKD. V lost 0 bases and J lost 7, with 10 bases in between. The CDR3 runs 13 residues. Building the TCR beta libraries relied on iRepertoire HTBI primers, and CDR3 regions underwent Arm-PCR. Each CDR3 protein gets one entry after TCRdb re-called the multiplex PCR reads with MiXCR. The sample consists of about 430,000 distinct CDR3 sequences, 15% of them appearing once. Time point noted: newly diagnosed GD, antithyroid drugs for less than 3 months. PBMC-derived RNA was used for the TCR library. There are many counts of this clonotype. Its antigen remains unidentified. The same specimen was also included in a second study, on T cells in Graves' hyperthyroidism and ophthalmopathy. This second report adds: Thyroid ultrasound, orbital computed tomography, clinical symptoms, and serum thyroxine and TRAb underpinned diagnoses. HTBI primers were employed in a first-round RT-PCR of the TCR CDR3. Prediction of ophthalmopathy progression came a median around 6 months pre-onset.

The chain has TRBV10-3 and TRBJ2-7; D might be TRBD2 (6 bases). The starting material was peripheral blood mononuclear cells (PBMCs), obtained at new diagnosis, from a patient treated with antithyroid drugs. The receptor comes from a middle-aged woman with Graves disease. CDR3 DNA: TGTGCCATCAGTGAGTCGGAGGGGTGGGAGCAGTACTTC. This sequence encodes CAISESEGWEQYF.